These 24 T cell receptor beta chains were sequenced from one sample in a study of somatic mutations in cytotoxic T cells in rheumatoid arthritis. Method: immunoSEQ multiplex PCR; TCRdb's copy keeps in-frame clones and lacks some. In the table there are around 20,000 clones, 65% to 70% of which are singletons. Specimen: CD8+ T cells sorted from blood. Every receptor here comes from an adult with rheumatoid arthritis.

CDR3 sequence reads: CASSQDDRTQYF. Here the CDR3 DNA reads TGCGCCAGCAGCCAAGACGACAGGACCCAGTACTTC. The chain has TRBV4-1 and TRBJ2-5; the D gene is possibly TRBD1 (5 bases). The V end was cut by 0 bases, the J end by 7 bases, with 6 bases between. CDR1 and CDR2 from the germline V gene are MGHRA and YSYEKL. The CDR3 spans 12 residues.

The V gene is TRBV5-1, the J gene TRBJ2-7; D gene unclear. The ends were cut back, 1 base at V and 5 bases at J, with 10 bases in the middle. The germline CDR1 and CDR2 sequences are SGHRS and YFSETQ. The CDR3 has 13 residues. This CDR3 reads CASSLTAGNEQYF. CDR3 bases: TGCGCCAGCAGCTTGACCGCTGGGAACGAGCAGTACTTC.

This rearrangement joins TRBV11-3 to TRBJ2-7; 7 positions match TRBD1. This CDR3 spans 14 amino acids. Germline values: CDR1 SGHNT, CDR2 YENEEA. Trimming cost V 2 bases and J 2 bases; bases outside gene matches: 3. CDR3 residues: CASSLHQGAYEQYF. Here the CDR3 DNA reads TGTGCCAGCAGCTTACACCAGGGGGCCTACGAGCAGTACTTC. Variable domain in full (rest from reference TRBV11-3 and TRBJ2-7): EAGVVQSPRYKIIEKKQPVAFWCNPISGHNTLYWYLQNLGQGPELLIRYENEEAVDDSQLPKDRFSAERLKGVDSTLKIQPAELGDSAVYLCASSLHQGAYEQYFGPGTRLTVT.

The V gene is TRBV7-8, the J gene TRBJ1-1; no firm D call. V was pared by 1 base and J by 1 base, with 7 bases between. The germline CDR1 and CDR2 sequences are SGHVS and FQNEAQ. CDR3 length: 14 amino acids. CDR3 in DNA: TGTGCCAGCAGCTTAGTGGGTGGGAACACTGAAGCTTTCTTT. Translating it yields CASSLVGGNTEAFF.

The chain carries TRBV30 and TRBJ1-6; D uncertain. This CDR3 contains 12 residues. Trimming pared 8 bases from V and 6 bases from J, leaving 11 bases between. Germline CDR1 and CDR2: GTSNPN and SVGIG (reference sequence). CDR3 sequence: CAVETSNSPLHF. As DNA, the CDR3 is TGTGCCGTGGAGACGAGTAATTCACCCCTCCACTTT.

This chain joins TRBV7-9 and TRBJ2-2; TRBD2 aligns across 9 bases. The CDR3 has 15 residues. Germline V gene lookup returns CDR1 SEHNR and CDR2 FQNEAQ (reference sequence). The trim removed 1 base at V and 4 bases at J, leaving 1 base unmatched. The CDR3 DNA is TGTGCCAGCAGCTTAGGGGGACTAGCCACCGGGGAGCTGTTTTTT. The encoded protein is CASSLGGLATGELFF.

The CDR3 nucleotides read TGTGCCAGCAGTTTAGCTGAGAGCTCCTATAATTCACCCCTCCACTTT. It translates to CASSLAESSYNSPLHF. The chain carries TRBV28 and TRBJ1-6; D not resolved. Germline values: CDR1 MDHEN, CDR2 SYDVKM. V dropped 2 bases and J dropped 0 bases, with 8 bases sitting between them. The CDR3 is 16 residues long.

This chain connects TRBV6-6 to TRBJ2-7; D call uncertain. The CDR3 length is 12 residues. V gave up 0 bases and J gave up 6 bases, with 6 bases separating them. The V gene's germline CDR1 is MNHNY and CDR2 SVGAGI (reference sequence). CDR3 amino acids: CASSYSVREQYF. As DNA, the CDR3 is TGTGCCAGCAGTTACTCAGTCCGCGAGCAGTACTTC.

The chain joins TRBV6-5 to TRBJ2-5, with D unresolved. CDR3 length: 15 residues. Trimming stripped 0 bases from V and 0 bases from J, with 8 bases between. CDR1 MNHEY and CDR2 SVGAGI come from the germline V gene. DNA of the CDR3: TGTGCCAGCAGTTACTCGGTTGGGGACCAAGAGACCCAGTACTTC. Protein product: CASSYSVGDQETQYF.

This clone appeared once. The V and J genes are TRBV4-1 and TRBJ2-1; D is unclear. The length of the CDR3 is 9 residues. Looked up from germline, CDR1 is MGHRA and CDR2 is YSYEKL. The V end was cut by 5 bases, the J end by 15 bases, with 8 bases between. CDR3 in DNA: TGCGCCAGCAGCTCCCCCGGGTTCTTC. It is translated as CASSSPGFF.

This rearrangement joins TRBV9 to TRBJ2-1; D unresolved. Germline assignment: CDR1 SGDLS and CDR2 YYNGEE. Trimming left V 0 bases short and J 4 bases short, with 11 bases between. The length of the CDR3 is 15 residues. The CDR3 bases are TGTGCCAGCAGCGTAGCTTGGACGGAATACAATGAGCAGTTCTTC. This translates into CASSVAWTEYNEQFF.

The chain carries TRBV11-2 and TRBJ1-3; D gene uncertain. The ends were cut back, 1 base at V and 0 bases at J, with 10 bases in the middle. Germline V gives CDR1 SGHAT, CDR2 FQNNGV. This CDR3 has 16 amino acids. CDR3 protein: CASSLGTAVSGNTIYF. CDR3 nucleotide sequence: TGTGCCAGCAGCTTAGGGACTGCCGTCTCTGGAAACACCATATATTTT.

The genes are TRBV27 and TRBJ2-1; D is perhaps TRBD1 (5 bases). Germline V lookup: CDR1 MNHEY, CDR2 SMNVEV (reference sequence). The CDR3 runs 14 residues. Trimming shortened V by 3 bases and J by 0 bases, and 6 bases separated the two germline ends. The CDR3 protein is CASSFQGSYNEQFF. CDR3 in DNA: TGTGCCAGCAGTTTCCAGGGCTCCTACAATGAGCAGTTCTTC.

The chain uses TRBV27 and TRBJ2-1, with a possible D match to TRBD2 (6 bases). This CDR3 has 14 amino acids. V lost 4 bases, J lost 7 bases, and 14 bases lay in between. The germline V gene encodes CDR1 MNHEY and CDR2 SMNVEV (reference sequence). In DNA, the CDR3 is TGTGCCAGCAGTTACCAGCGGGTAGGGAATGAGCAGTTCTTC. Protein: CASSYQRVGNEQFF.

The chain combines TRBV4-3 with TRBJ2-7, with 7 positions matching TRBD1. Germline CDR1 LGHNA, CDR2 YSLEER. The CDR3 totals 13 residues. Trimming took 3 bases from V and 3 from J; bases not matched to a gene: 2. The CDR3 sequence is CASSQNRGYEQYF. The CDR3, as DNA: TGCGCCAGCAGCCAGAACAGGGGCTACGAGCAGTACTTC.

The chain carries TRBV7-9 and TRBJ2-5, with 11 positions matching TRBD1. Germline trimming cut 1 base from V and 4 bases from J; bases unmatched to any gene: 2. The CDR3 has 15 residues. Per the germline V gene, CDR1 is SEHNR and CDR2 is FQNEAQ (reference sequence). The CDR3, as DNA: TGTGCCAGCAGCTTAGGAGGGACAGGGGGAGAGACCCAGTACTTC. This sequence encodes CASSLGGTGGETQYF.

The V call is TRBV27, the J call TRBJ1-2, with no clear D. CDR1 and CDR2 (germline): MNHEY, SMNVEV (reference sequence). With 5 bases removed from V and 1 base from J, the gap between germline ends came to 8 bases. This CDR3 is 13 amino acids long. The DNA of the CDR3 is TGTGCCAGCAGTGTCACCTATAACTATGGCTACACCTTC. It yields the protein CASSVTYNYGYTF.

The chain employs TRBV5-1 and TRBJ1-1; TRBD1 aligns across 11 bases. CDR3 length: 17 residues. The trim removed 1 base at V and 0 bases at J, leaving 5 bases unmatched. Germline V gene sequence: CDR1 SGHRS, CDR2 YFSETQ. CDR3 amino acids: CASSLLGQGVMNTEAFF. CDR3 coding DNA: TGCGCCAGCAGCTTGCTGGGACAGGGGGTTATGAACACTGAAGCTTTCTTT.

This chain uses TRBV5-1 with TRBJ1-1; TRBD1 aligns across 11 bases. The length of the CDR3 is 15 residues. CDR1 is SGHRS and CDR2 is YFSETQ in the germline V gene. With 2 bases clipped from V and 4 bases from J, the junction kept 4 bases outside the gene matches. The CDR3 spells CASSLRGQGGTEAFF. CDR3 bases: TGCGCCAGCAGCTTACGGGGACAGGGGGGCACTGAAGCTTTCTTT.

The chain employs TRBV2 and TRBJ2-2, with D unclear. The V gene lost 3 bases and the J gene lost 4 bases, with 6 bases spanning the gap. The CDR3 loop spans 13 amino acids. Germline CDR1 and CDR2: SNHLY and FYNNEI. CDR3 DNA sequence: TGTGCCAGCAGTGATGGGGTCACCGGGGAGCTGTTTTTT. This encodes CASSDGVTGELFF.

This sequence joins TRBV9 and TRBJ2-7; 8 positions agree with TRBD2. CDR1 is SGDLS and CDR2 is YYNGEE in the germline V gene. The CDR3 spans 14 residues. V was pared by 4 bases and J by 7 bases, with 10 bases of the junction left unmatched. The CDR3 here is CASSLGTSKTEQYF. The DNA for the CDR3 is TGTGCCAGCAGCCTAGGGACTAGTAAAACGGAGCAGTACTTC.

The chain links TRBV12-5 to TRBJ2-1, with 16 bases lining up with TRBD2. Per the germline V gene, CDR1 is LGHNT and CDR2 is FRNRAP. The ends lost 5 bases at V and 3 bases at J; junction bases unmatched: 7. The CDR3 runs to 18 residues. In DNA, the CDR3 is TGTGCTAGTGGTCCGGCCGGGACTAGCGGGGGGGACTACAATGAGCAGTTCTTC. Translating it yields CASGPAGTSGGDYNEQFF.

The rearrangement links TRBV6-5 to TRBJ2-6; weak D call: TRBD1 (6 bases). The V gene lost 2 bases and the J gene lost 4 bases, with 12 bases spanning the gap. Germline V gene lookup returns CDR1 MNHEY and CDR2 SVGAGI. The CDR3 sequence is 16 residues long. The CDR3 reads CASSYLGQIGANVLTF. CDR3 sequence (DNA): TGTGCCAGCAGTTACCTGGGACAAATAGGGGCCAACGTCCTGACTTTC.

This clone was seen just once. The chain uses TRBV6-6 and TRBJ2-1; possibly TRBD2 for D (6 bases). Germline-derived CDR1 and CDR2 are MNHNY and SVGAGI (reference sequence). The CDR3 sequence is 13 residues long. Trimming removed 2 bases at V and 6 bases at J, with 8 bases between. CDR3 nucleotide sequence: TGTGCCAGCAGTTACGATAGCGGCAATGAGCAGTTCTTC. Protein product: CASSYDSGNEQFF.